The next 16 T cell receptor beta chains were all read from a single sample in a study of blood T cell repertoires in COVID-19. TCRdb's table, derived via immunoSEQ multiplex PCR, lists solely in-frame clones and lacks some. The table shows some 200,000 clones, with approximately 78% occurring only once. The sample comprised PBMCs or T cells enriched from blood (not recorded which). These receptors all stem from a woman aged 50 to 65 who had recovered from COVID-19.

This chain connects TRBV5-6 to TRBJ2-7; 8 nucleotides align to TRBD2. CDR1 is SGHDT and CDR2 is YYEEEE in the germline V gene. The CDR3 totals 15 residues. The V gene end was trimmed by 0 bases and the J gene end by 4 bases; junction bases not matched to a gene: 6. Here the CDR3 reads CASSLAGLARYEQYF. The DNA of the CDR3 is TGTGCCAGCAGCTTGGCCGGACTAGCCCGATACGAGCAGTACTTC.

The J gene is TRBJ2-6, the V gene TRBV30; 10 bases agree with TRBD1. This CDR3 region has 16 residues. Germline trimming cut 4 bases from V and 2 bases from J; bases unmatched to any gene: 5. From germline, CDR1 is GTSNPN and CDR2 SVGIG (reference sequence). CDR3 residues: CAWTRGTGAGANVLTF. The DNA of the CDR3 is TGTGCCTGGACCCGTGGGACAGGGGCTGGGGCCAACGTCCTGACTTTC.

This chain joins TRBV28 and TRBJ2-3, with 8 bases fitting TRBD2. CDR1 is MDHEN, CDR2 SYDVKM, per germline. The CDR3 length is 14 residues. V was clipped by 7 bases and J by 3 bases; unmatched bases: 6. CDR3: CASTLSGRTDTQYF. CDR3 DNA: TGTGCCAGCACATTAAGCGGGAGAACAGATACGCAGTATTTT.

The CDR3 region is CASSLGQGNINEQFF. Written as DNA, the CDR3 is TGTGCCAGCAGCTTAGGACAGGGGAATATCAATGAGCAGTTCTTC. The rearrangement uses TRBV7-8 and TRBJ2-1; 8 bases fit TRBD1. V shed 1 base, J shed 6 bases, and the junction held 5 bases outside the gene matches. The CDR3 has 15 amino acids. The V gene's germline CDR1 is SGHVS and CDR2 FQNEAQ. The whole variable domain, filled in from reference TRBV7-8 and TRBJ2-1, reads GAGVSQSPRYKVAKRGQDVALRCDPISGHVSLFWYQQALGQGPEFLTYFQNEAQLDKSGLPSDRFFAERPEGSVSTLKIQRTQQEDSAVYLCASSLGQGNINEQFFGPGTRLTVL.

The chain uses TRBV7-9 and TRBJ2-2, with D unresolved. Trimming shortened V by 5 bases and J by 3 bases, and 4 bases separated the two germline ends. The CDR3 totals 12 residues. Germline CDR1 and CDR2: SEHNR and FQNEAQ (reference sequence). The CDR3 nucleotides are TGTGCCAGCAGCACAGACACCGGGGAGCTGTTTTTT. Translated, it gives CASSTDTGELFF.

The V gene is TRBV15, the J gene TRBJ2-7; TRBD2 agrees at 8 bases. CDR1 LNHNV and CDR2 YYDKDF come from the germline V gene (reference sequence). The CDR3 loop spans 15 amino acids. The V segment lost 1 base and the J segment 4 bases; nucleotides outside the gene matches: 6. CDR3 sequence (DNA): TGTGCCACCAGCAGAGCTTCGGGGGGGCTTTACGAGCAGTACTTC. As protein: CATSRASGGLYEQYF.

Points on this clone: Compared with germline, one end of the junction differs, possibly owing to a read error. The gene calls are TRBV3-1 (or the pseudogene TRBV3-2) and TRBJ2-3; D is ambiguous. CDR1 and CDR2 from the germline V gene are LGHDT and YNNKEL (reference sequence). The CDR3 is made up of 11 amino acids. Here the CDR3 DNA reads TGTGCCAGCAGCCAAGCCTTTACGGTACTTTTT. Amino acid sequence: CASSQAFTVLF.

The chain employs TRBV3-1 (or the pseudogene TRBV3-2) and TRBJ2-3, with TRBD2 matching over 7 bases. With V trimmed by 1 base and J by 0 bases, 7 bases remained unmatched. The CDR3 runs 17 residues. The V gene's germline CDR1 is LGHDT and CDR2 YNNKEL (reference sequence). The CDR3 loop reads CASSQGRESLSTDTQYF. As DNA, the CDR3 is TGTGCCAGCAGCCAAGGGCGGGAGAGCCTTAGCACAGATACGCAGTATTTT.

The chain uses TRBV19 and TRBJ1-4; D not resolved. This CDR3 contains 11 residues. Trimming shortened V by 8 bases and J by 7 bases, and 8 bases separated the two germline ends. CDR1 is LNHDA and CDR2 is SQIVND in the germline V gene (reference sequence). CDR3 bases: TGTGCCAGTTCAGTCCGTGAAAAACTGTTTTTT. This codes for CASSVREKLFF.

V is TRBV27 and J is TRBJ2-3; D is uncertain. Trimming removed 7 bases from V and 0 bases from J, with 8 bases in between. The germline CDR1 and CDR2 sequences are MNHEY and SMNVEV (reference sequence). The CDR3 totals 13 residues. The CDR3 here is CASMRASTDTQYF. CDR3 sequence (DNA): TGTGCCAGCATGAGAGCTAGCACAGATACGCAGTATTTT.

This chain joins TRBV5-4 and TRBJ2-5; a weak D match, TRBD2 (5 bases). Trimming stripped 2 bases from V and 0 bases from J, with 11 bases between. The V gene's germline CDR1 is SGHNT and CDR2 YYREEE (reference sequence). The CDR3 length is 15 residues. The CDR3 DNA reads TGTGCCAGCAGCTTAGCCTCCGGGGACCAAGAGACCCAGTACTTC. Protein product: CASSLASGDQETQYF.

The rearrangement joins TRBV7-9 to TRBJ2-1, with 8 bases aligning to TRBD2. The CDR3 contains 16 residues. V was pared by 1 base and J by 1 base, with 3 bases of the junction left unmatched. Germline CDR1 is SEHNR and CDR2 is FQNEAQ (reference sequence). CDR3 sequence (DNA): TGTGCCAGCAGCTTAGGCGGGGGGAAATCCTACAATGAGCAGTTCTTC. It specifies CASSLGGGKSYNEQFF. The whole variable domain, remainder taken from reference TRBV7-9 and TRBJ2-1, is DTGVSQNPRHKITKRGQNVTFRCDPISEHNRLYWYRQTLGQGPEFLTYFQNEAQLEKSRLLSDRFSAERPKGSFSTLEIQRTEQGDSAMYLCASSLGGGKSYNEQFFGPGTRLTVL.

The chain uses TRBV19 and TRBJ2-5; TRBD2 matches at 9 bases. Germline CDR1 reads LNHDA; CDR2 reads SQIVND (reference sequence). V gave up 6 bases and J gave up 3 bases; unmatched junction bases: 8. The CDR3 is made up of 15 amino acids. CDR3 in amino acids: CASSLGAGGEETQYF. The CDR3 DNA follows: TGTGCCAGTAGCCTCGGTGCGGGAGGGGAAGAGACCCAGTACTTC.

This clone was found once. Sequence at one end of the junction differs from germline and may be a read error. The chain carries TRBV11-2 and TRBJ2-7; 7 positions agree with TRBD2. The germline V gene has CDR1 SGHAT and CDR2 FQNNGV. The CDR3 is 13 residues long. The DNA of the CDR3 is TGTGCCAGCAGCATAGAACCAGCGGGGGAGCAGTACTTC. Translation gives CASSIEPAGEQYF.

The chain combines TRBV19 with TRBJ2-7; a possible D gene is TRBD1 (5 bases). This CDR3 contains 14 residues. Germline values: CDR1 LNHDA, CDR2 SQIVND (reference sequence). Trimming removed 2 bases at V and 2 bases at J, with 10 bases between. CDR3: CASSIRDRTYEQYF. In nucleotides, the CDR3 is TGTGCCAGTAGTATACGAGACAGAACCTACGAGCAGTACTTC.

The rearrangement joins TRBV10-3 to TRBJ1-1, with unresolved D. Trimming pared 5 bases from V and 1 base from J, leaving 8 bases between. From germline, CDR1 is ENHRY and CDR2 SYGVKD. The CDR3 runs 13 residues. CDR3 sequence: CAISMGTNTEAFF. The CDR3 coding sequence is TGTGCCATCAGTATGGGCACGAACACTGAAGCTTTCTTT.